A single sample gave rise to the 2 T cell receptor beta chains below, sequenced in a study of cytomegalovirus exposure and HLA in healthy donors. Assay: immunoSEQ multiplex PCR; the TCRdb copy retains only in-frame clones and omits some. The data show around 350,000 clones, around 86% seen once. The source material was PBMCs. All receptors derive from a woman between 18 and 29 years old in good health and CMV-seronegative.

The genes are TRBV29-1 and TRBJ2-1, with TRBD1 identical over 9 bases. Trimming at V came to 3 bases and at J to 2 bases, leaving 8 bases not matched to a gene. Germline V gene lookup returns CDR1 SQVTM and CDR2 ANQGSEA. There are 16 residues in the CDR3. CDR3 sequence (DNA): TGCAGCGTTGACCGTCACGGGACAGGGCCCTACAATGAGCAGTTCTTC. This translates into CSVDRHGTGPYNEQFF.

The V gene is TRBV11-3, the J gene TRBJ2-1, with D possibly being TRBD1 (5 bases). CDR1 is SGHNT, CDR2 YENEEA, per germline. The CDR3 covers 15 residues. V lost 5 bases to trimming and J lost 6 bases, with 17 bases between them. CDR3 nucleotides: TGTGCCAGCAGCCACGCCAGGGTTTTAGGCAATGAGCAGTTCTTC. Protein sequence: CASSHARVLGNEQFF. The full variable domain, rest sourced from reference TRBV11-3 and TRBJ2-1, is EAGVVQSPRYKIIEKKQPVAFWCNPISGHNTLYWYLQNLGQGPELLIRYENEEAVDDSQLPKDRFSAERLKGVDSTLKIQPAELGDSAVYLCASSHARVLGNEQFFGPGTRLTVL.